A single count supports the clone carrying this T cell receptor (beta chain). The sample comes from a study of control samples from healthy donors and cancer patients. Produced via immunoSEQ multiplex PCR; TCRdb's table is partial and in-frame only. Among around 82,000 clones, approximately 89% were seen once, and the ten largest hold under 7.5%. The TCR comes from a man aged 50 to 60 in good health. Material for sequencing was blood.

For the CDR3, the DNA is TGTGCCAGCAGCATCCGACGAGAGGGCCAGCCCCAGCATTTT. Amino acid sequence: CASSIRREGQPQHF. The V gene is TRBV21-1, the J gene TRBJ1-5. TRBV21-1 is listed as a pseudogene. The CDR3 totals 14 residues.